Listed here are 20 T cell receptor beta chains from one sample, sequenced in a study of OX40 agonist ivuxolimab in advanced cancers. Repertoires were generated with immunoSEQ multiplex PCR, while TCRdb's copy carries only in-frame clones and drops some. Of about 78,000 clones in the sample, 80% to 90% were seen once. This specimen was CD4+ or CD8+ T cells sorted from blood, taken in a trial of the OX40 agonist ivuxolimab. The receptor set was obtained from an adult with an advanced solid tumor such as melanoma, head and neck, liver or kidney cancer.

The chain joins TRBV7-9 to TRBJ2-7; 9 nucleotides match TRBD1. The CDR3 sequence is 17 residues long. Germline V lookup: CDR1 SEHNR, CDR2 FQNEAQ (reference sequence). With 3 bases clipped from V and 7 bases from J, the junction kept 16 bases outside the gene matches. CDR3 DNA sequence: TGTGCCAGCAGCTTCGGGGGCAGGGGGACAGGGATAGTAGAGCAGTACTTC. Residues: CASSFGGRGTGIVEQYF.

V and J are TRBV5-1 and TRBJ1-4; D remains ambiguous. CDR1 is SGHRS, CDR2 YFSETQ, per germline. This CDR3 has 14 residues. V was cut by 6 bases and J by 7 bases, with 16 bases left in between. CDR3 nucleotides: TGCGCCAGCAAGTCTGGCCTCTCGGGTGAAAAACTGTTTTTT. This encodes CASKSGLSGEKLFF.

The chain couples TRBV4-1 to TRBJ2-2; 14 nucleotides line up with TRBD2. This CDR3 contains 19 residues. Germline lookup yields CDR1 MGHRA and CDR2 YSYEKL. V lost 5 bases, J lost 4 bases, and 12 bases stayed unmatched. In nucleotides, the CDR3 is TGCGCCAGCAGCGTACGACTAGCGGGAGGGCCGACACCCACCGGGGAGCTGTTTTTT. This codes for CASSVRLAGGPTPTGELFF.

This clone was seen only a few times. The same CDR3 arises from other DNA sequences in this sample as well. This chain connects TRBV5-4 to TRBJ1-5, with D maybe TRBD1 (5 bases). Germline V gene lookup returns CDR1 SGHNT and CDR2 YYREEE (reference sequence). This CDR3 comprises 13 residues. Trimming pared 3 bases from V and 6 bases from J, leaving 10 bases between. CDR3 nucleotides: TGTGCCAGCAGCTACGACAGAGGTCAGCCCCAGCATTTT. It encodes CASSYDRGQPQHF.

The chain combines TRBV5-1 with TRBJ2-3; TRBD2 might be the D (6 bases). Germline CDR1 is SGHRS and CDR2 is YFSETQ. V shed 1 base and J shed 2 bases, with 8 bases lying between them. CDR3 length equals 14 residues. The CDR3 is CASSLTRDTDTQYF. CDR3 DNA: TGCGCCAGCAGCTTGACGCGGGACACAGATACGCAGTATTTT. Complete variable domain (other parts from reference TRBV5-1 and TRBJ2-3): KAGVTQTPRYLIKTRGQQVTLSCSPISGHRSVSWYQQTPGQGLQFLFEYFSETQRNKGNFPGRFSGRQFSNSRSEMNVSTLELGDSALYLCASSLTRDTDTQYFGPGTRLTVL.

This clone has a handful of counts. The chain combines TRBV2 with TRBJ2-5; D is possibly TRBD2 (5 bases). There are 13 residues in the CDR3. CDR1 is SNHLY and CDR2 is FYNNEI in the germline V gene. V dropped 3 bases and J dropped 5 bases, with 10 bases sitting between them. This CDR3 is CASSDEGVETQYF. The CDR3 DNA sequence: TGTGCCAGCAGTGATGAGGGAGTTGAGACCCAGTACTTC.

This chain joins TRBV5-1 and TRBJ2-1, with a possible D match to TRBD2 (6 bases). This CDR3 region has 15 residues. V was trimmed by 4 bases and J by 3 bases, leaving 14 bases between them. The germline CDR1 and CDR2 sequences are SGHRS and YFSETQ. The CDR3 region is CASSPTGLGYNEQFF. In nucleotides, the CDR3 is TGCGCCAGCAGCCCGACGGGACTGGGCTACAATGAGCAGTTCTTC.

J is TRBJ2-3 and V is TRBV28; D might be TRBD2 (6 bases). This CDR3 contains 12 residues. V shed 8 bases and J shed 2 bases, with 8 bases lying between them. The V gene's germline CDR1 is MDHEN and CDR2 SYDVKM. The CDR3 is CASGTPTDTQYF. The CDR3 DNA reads TGTGCCAGCGGGACTCCCACAGATACGCAGTATTTT.

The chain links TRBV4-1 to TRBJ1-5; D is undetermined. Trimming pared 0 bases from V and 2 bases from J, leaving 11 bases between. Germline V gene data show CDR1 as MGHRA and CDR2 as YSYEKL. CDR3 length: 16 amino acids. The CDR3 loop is CASSQDTRGGNQPQHF. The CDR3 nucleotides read TGCGCCAGCAGCCAAGATACGCGGGGTGGCAATCAGCCCCAGCATTTT.

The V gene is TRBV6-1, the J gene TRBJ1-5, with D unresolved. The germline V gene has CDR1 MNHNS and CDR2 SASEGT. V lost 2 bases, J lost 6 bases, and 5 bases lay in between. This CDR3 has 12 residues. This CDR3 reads CASSERFQPQHF. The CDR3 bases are TGTGCCAGCAGTGAAAGGTTTCAGCCCCAGCATTTT.

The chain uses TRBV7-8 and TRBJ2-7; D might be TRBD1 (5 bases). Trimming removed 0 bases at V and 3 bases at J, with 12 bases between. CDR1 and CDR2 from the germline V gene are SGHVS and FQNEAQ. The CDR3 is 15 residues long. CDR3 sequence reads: CASSLAGASLYEQYF. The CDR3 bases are TGTGCCAGCAGCTTAGCTGGGGCCTCTCTCTACGAGCAGTACTTC.

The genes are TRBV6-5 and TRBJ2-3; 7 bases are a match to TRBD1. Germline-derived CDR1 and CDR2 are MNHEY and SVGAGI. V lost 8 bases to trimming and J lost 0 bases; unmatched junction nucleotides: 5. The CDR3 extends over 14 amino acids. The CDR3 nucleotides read TGTGCCAGCCGACAGGGATGGAGCACAGATACGCAGTATTTT. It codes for CASRQGWSTDTQYF.

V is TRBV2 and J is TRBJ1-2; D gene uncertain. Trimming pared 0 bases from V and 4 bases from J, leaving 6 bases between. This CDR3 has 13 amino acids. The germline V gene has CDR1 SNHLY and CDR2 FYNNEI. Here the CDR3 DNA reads TGTGCCAGCAGTGAAGCTAGGACCTATGGCTACACCTTC. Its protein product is CASSEARTYGYTF. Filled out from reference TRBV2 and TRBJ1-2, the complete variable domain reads EPEVTQTPSHQVTQMGQEVILRCVPISNHLYFYWYRQILGQKVEFLVSFYNNEISEKSEIFDDQFSVERPDGSNFTLKIRSTKLEDSAMYFCASSEARTYGYTFGSGTRLTVV.

CDR3 loop: CSAHFINEQFF. CDR3 in DNA: TGCAGTGCTCACTTTATCAATGAGCAGTTCTTC. The chain uses TRBV20-1 and TRBJ2-1, with unresolved D. The CDR3 spans 11 residues. The ends were cut back, 5 bases at V and 6 bases at J, with 8 bases in the middle. CDR1 and CDR2 (germline): DFQATT, SNEGSKA (reference sequence).

The CDR3 loop is CASSLSWRTQETQYF. In nucleotides, the CDR3 is TGTGCCAGCAGTTTATCTTGGCGGACACAAGAGACCCAGTACTTC. This chain joins TRBV27 and TRBJ2-5, with D tentatively TRBD1 (5 bases). V was clipped by 0 bases and J by 2 bases, with 10 bases between them. CDR1 and CDR2 (germline): MNHEY, SMNVEV (reference sequence). The CDR3 totals 15 residues.

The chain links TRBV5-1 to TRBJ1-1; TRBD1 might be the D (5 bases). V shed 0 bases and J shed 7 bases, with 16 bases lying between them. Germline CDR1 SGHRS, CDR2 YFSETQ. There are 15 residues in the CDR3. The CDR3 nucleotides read TGCGCCAGCAGCTTGGTTCCAGGGAGCCCAGGTGAAGCTTTCTTT. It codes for CASSLVPGSPGEAFF.

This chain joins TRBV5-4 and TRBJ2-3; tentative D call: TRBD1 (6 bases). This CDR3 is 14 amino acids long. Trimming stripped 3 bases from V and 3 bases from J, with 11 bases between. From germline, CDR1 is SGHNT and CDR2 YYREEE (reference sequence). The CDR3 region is CASSWGLETDTQYF. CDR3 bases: TGTGCCAGCAGCTGGGGGCTAGAGACAGATACGCAGTATTTT. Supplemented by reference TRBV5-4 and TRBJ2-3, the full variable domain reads ETGVTQSPTHLIKTRGQQVTLRCSSQSGHNTVSWYQQALGQGPQFIFQYYREEENGRGNFPPRFSGLQFPNYSSELNVNALELDDSALYLCASSWGLETDTQYFGPGTRLTVL.

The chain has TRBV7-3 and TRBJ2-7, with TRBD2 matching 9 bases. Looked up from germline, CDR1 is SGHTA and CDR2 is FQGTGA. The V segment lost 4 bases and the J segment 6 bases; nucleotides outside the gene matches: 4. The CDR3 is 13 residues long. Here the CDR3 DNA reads TGTGCCAGCAGCTCCCGAGCGGGAGGCGAGCAGTACTTC. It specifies CASSSRAGGEQYF.

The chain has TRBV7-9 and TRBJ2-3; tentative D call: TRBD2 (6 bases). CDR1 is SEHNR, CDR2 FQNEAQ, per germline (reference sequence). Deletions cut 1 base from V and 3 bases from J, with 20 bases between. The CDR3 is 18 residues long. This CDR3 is CASSLGKGGFSMTDTQYF. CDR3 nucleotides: TGTGCCAGCAGCTTAGGGAAGGGAGGTTTTAGCATGACAGATACGCAGTATTTT.

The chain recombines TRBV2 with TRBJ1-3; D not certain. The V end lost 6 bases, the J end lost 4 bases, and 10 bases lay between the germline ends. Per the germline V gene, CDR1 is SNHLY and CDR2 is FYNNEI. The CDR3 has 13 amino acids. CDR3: CASSPSGGNTIYF. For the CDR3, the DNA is TGTGCCAGCAGCCCCTCGGGCGGAAACACCATATATTTT.